These 8 T cell receptor beta chains originate from one sample sequenced in a study of identical twins. TCRdb passed the 5' RACE reads through MiXCR, listing each CDR3 protein once. The sample records around 250,000 distinct CDR3 sequences, about 8% being singletons. These sequences were also reported in another study, on yellow fever vaccine responses in identical twins.

Sequenced input: CD8+ T cells sorted from blood. The receptors shown here come from a woman younger than 30 in good health.

The chain couples TRBV2 to TRBJ2-1; TRBD2 agrees at 16 bases. The CDR3 is made up of 18 amino acids. CDR1 is SNHLY and CDR2 is FYNNEI in the germline V gene. The CDR3 sequence: CTIRAGTSGGANWNEQFF. The CDR3 bases are TGTACCATCAGAGCCGGGACTAGCGGGGGGGCAAACTGGAATGAGCAGTTCTTC.

This clonotype was detected a few times. The chain employs TRBV3-1 and TRBJ2-3, with TRBD2 matching over 11 bases. V lost 0 bases to trimming and J lost 0 bases; unmatched junction nucleotides: 8. Germline V gene data show CDR1 as LGHDT and CDR2 as YNNKEL (reference sequence). This CDR3 has 19 amino acids. CDR3 protein: CASSQDWLAGGASTDTQYF. For the CDR3, the DNA is TGTGCCAGCAGCCAAGACTGGTTAGCGGGGGGGGCTAGCACAGATACGCAGTATTTT.

This chain joins TRBV3-1 and TRBJ2-1, with TRBD2 as a possible D gene (5 bases). Germline assignment: CDR1 LGHDT and CDR2 YNNKEL (reference sequence). Trimming removed 0 bases at V and 8 bases at J, with 8 bases between. The CDR3 loop spans 13 amino acids. This CDR3 reads CASSQDSSHEQFF. The CDR3 nucleotides are TGTGCCAGCAGCCAAGACTCTAGCCATGAGCAGTTCTTC.

This clonotype was counted a few times. The chain links TRBV7-9 to TRBJ2-1; 7 nucleotides match TRBD2. CDR1 is SEHNR and CDR2 is FQNEAQ in the germline V gene (reference sequence). V lost 0 bases to trimming and J lost 4 bases; unmatched junction nucleotides: 6. The CDR3 contains 16 residues. The CDR3 protein is CASSLAGGTLYNEQFF. The CDR3 DNA follows: TGTGCCAGCAGCTTAGCGGGAGGGACTCTTTACAATGAGCAGTTCTTC.

The table lists this clonotype with many counts. The gene calls are TRBV6-1 and TRBJ2-1; TRBD2 agrees at 12 bases. V shed 7 bases, J shed 5 bases, and the junction held 6 bases outside the gene matches. The germline gives CDR1 MNHNS, CDR2 SASEGT. The CDR3 sequence is 15 residues long. CDR3 region: CASKQLAGGHNEQFF. In DNA, the CDR3 is TGTGCCAGCAAACAACTAGCGGGGGGACACAATGAGCAGTTCTTC.

The V and J genes are TRBV15 and TRBJ1-1; no clear D gene. The CDR3 is 12 amino acids. V lost 0 bases, J lost 8 bases, and 7 bases lay in between. Germline values: CDR1 LNHNV, CDR2 YYDKDF (reference sequence). CDR3 nucleotides: TGTGCCACCAGCAGAGAATACGGAGAAGCTTTCTTT. It encodes CATSREYGEAFF.

This clonotype has a count of ten or more. V and J are TRBV12-3 or TRBV12-4 and TRBJ2-7, with D unclear. V was trimmed by 3 bases and J by 7 bases, leaving 13 bases between them. The CDR3 spans 13 residues. The CDR3 nucleotides are TGTGCCAGCAGTTTTCGACTCCCCCGAGAGCAGTACTTC. It is translated as CASSFRLPREQYF.

About this clonotype: The CDR3 ends on some other residue instead of the conserved phenylalanine or tryptophan, so this is likely a read error. The chain couples TRBV29-1 to TRBJ2-5, with D tentatively TRBD2 (5 bases). The germline V gene encodes CDR1 SQVTM and CDR2 ANQGSEA. This CDR3 comprises 11 residues. V was shortened by 4 bases and J by 5 bases, with 8 bases between the two germline ends. The CDR3 here is CSVVQRETQYL. The CDR3 region has the DNA TGCAGCGTTGTACAGCGGGAGACCCAGTACTTG.